Listed here are 24 T cell receptor beta chains from one sample, sequenced in a study of Ad26.COV2.S vaccination and SARS-CoV-2 variants. Treatment: 15 to 20 received Ad26.COV2.S at low or high dose, single or two shots; roughly 5 received placebo; per-sample allocation not given. Sampling took place 63 days after the first vaccine or placebo injection. The repertoire was sequenced with immunoSEQ multiplex PCR; TCRdb's copy has only in-frame clones and lacks some. The sample contains 350,000 to 500,000 clones, 85% to 90% of which appear only once. Sequencing was performed on peripheral blood, taken in a trial of Ad26.COV2.S vaccine versus placebo. Receptor source: a person aged 18-60 years who received the Ad26.COV2.S COVID-19 vaccine or a placebo.

The chain recombines TRBV7-6 with TRBJ2-1, with D uncertain. CDR1 and CDR2 from the germline V gene are SGHVS and FNYEAQ. Trimming took off 4 bases at V and 6 bases at J, with 25 bases between the two ends. This CDR3 has 18 residues. CDR3 amino acids: CASSSLPPVVPLGNEQFF. The CDR3 DNA reads as TGTGCCAGCAGCTCGCTACCCCCAGTAGTACCGTTAGGCAATGAGCAGTTCTTC.

This chain uses TRBV30 with TRBJ2-7, with D perhaps TRBD1 (6 bases). CDR1 GTSNPN and CDR2 SVGIG come from the germline V gene (reference sequence). V was pared by 4 bases and J by 10 bases, with 23 bases between. The length of the CDR3 is 14 residues. Here the CDR3 reads CAWNAWTAASFQYF. The DNA of the CDR3 is TGTGCCTGGAACGCCTGGACAGCGGCGTCCTTCCAGTACTTC.

This clone came up once. This chain joins TRBV11-2 and TRBJ1-4; no clear D. The V end lost 0 bases, the J end lost 1 base, and 6 bases lay between the germline ends. Germline CDR1 is SGHAT and CDR2 is FQNNGV. The CDR3 has 15 residues. The CDR3 loop reads CASSLDGRTNEKLFF. The CDR3 DNA follows: TGTGCCAGCAGCTTAGACGGCAGAACTAATGAAAAACTGTTTTTT. The full variable domain, with the rest looked up from reference TRBV11-2 and TRBJ1-4, is EAGVAQSPRYKIIEKRQSVAFWCNPISGHATLYWYQQILGQGPKLLIQFQNNGVVDDSQLPKDRFSAERLKGVDSTLKIQPAKLEDSAVYLCASSLDGRTNEKLFFGSGTQLSVL.

The rearrangement joins TRBV7-9 to TRBJ1-5; D not certain. Germline CDR1 SEHNR, CDR2 FQNEAQ (reference sequence). V shed 1 base and J shed 6 bases, with 7 bases lying between them. The CDR3 is made up of 13 amino acids. Here the CDR3 reads CASSLGGPQPQHF. CDR3 DNA sequence: TGTGCCAGCAGCTTAGGAGGCCCTCAGCCCCAGCATTTT.

The rearrangement joins TRBV10-3 to TRBJ1-3; a possible D gene is TRBD1 (5 bases). The CDR3 is 15 amino acids. The germline V and J ends were trimmed by 4 bases and 0 bases, with 10 bases remaining between them. CDR1 ENHRY and CDR2 SYGVKD come from the germline V gene. CDR3 sequence reads: CAISVRGLSGNTIYF. The DNA of the CDR3 is TGTGCCATCAGTGTTAGGGGACTCTCTGGAAACACCATATATTTT.

The V gene is TRBV10-2, the J gene TRBJ1-1; TRBD1 agrees at 7 bases. In germline, CDR1 is WSHSY, CDR2 SAAADI. The ends lost 3 bases at V and 3 bases at J; junction bases unmatched: 7. The CDR3 length is 15 residues. CDR3 DNA sequence: TGCGCCAGCAGTGATAAGGGGCAGGGGGACACTGAAGCTTTCTTT. It is translated as CASSDKGQGDTEAFF.

The rearrangement links TRBV7-8 to TRBJ2-3; D is uncertain. The V end lost 5 bases, the J end lost 0 bases, and 18 bases lay between the germline ends. CDR3 length: 17 amino acids. The germline CDR1 and CDR2 sequences are SGHVS and FQNEAQ. The CDR3 nucleotides are TGTGCCAGCAGCCCCAGGCCCGGTACCCCTAGCACAGATACGCAGTATTTT. As protein: CASSPRPGTPSTDTQYF.

The sample holds one count of this clone. V is TRBV7-2 and J is TRBJ1-1; no reliable D call. Per the germline V gene, CDR1 is SGHTA and CDR2 is FQGNSA. The CDR3 consists of 13 residues. V lost 6 bases and J lost 5, with 13 bases in between. CDR3 loop: CASRTGSRTEAFF. As DNA, the CDR3 is TGTGCCAGCAGGACGGGTTCAAGGACTGAAGCTTTCTTT.

The V call is TRBV5-1, the J call TRBJ2-7; D uncertain. The CDR3 runs to 14 residues. Germline V gene data show CDR1 as SGHRS and CDR2 as YFSETQ. Trimming cost V 4 bases and J 3 bases, with 14 bases left between them. As DNA, the CDR3 is TGCGCCAGCAGCGTGACGGAGCGCCTCTACGAGCAGTACTTC. It codes for CASSVTERLYEQYF.

J is TRBJ1-3 and V is TRBV23-1; D is possibly TRBD1 (5 bases). TRBV23-1 carries the ORF label, with uncertain function. V lost 4 bases and J lost 0, with 22 bases in between. This CDR3 has 19 residues. The CDR3 DNA is TGCGCCAGCAGTCCTTTTTTCTCCAGACAGTCAGACTCTGGAAACACCATATATTTT. Residues: CASSPFFSRQSDSGNTIYF.

The rearrangement links TRBV19 to TRBJ2-1; 10 positions match TRBD2. Germline trimming cut 3 bases from V and 8 bases from J; bases unmatched to any gene: 10. The germline V gene has CDR1 LNHDA and CDR2 SQIVND (reference sequence). This CDR3 has 16 amino acids. Here the CDR3 DNA reads TGTGCCAGTAGTATTGGGAGGAGCGGGGGGGCCGATGAGCAGTTCTTC. Translating it yields CASSIGRSGGADEQFF.

CDR3 in DNA: TGTGCCAGCTTTTACCGGCGGGGACAGGGATCACCCCTCCACTTT. Protein sequence: CASFYRRGQGSPLHF. The chain employs TRBV5-8 and TRBJ1-6; 9 bases align to TRBD1. The CDR3 length is 15 residues. With 7 bases clipped from V and 10 bases from J, the junction kept 12 bases outside the gene matches. CDR1 is SGHTS and CDR2 is YDEGEE in the germline V gene. The full variable domain, rest sourced from reference TRBV5-8 and TRBJ1-6, is EAGVTQSPTHLIKTRGQQATLRCSPISGHTSVYWYQQALGLGLQFLLWYDEGEERNRGNFPPRFSGRQFPNYSSELNVNALELEDSALYLCASFYRRGQGSPLHFGNGTRLTVT.

This sequence joins TRBV2 and TRBJ2-5, with D maybe TRBD1 (7 bases). This CDR3 has 12 residues. Deletions cut 9 bases from V and 5 bases from J, with 13 bases between. From germline, CDR1 is SNHLY and CDR2 FYNNEI. CDR3 coding DNA: TGTGCCAGGACAGGGAGGTCGGAGACCCAGTACTTC. Its protein product is CARTGRSETQYF.

This chain connects TRBV6-5 to TRBJ1-6; tentatively, D is TRBD1 (5 bases). CDR1 is MNHEY, CDR2 SVGAGI, per germline. The CDR3 runs to 14 residues. Trimming removed 7 bases at V and 7 bases at J, with 14 bases between. In nucleotides, the CDR3 is TGTGCCAGCACCAGGCAGGGCCTCAATTCACCCCTCCACTTT. Its translation: CASTRQGLNSPLHF.

V and J are TRBV14 and TRBJ2-1; TRBD2 is a possible D gene (6 bases). This CDR3 comprises 15 residues. Germline CDR1 and CDR2: SGHDN and FVKESK. Trimming removed 0 bases at V and 9 bases at J, with 15 bases between. The CDR3 DNA sequence: TGTGCCAGCAGCCAAGATTACGGGGGTTGGAGTGAGCAGTTCTTC. It yields the protein CASSQDYGGWSEQFF.

J is TRBJ1-1 and V is TRBV12-5, with unresolved D. The CDR3 length is 12 residues. The V end was cut by 7 bases, the J end by 3 bases, with 9 bases between. Germline V gene data show CDR1 as LGHNT and CDR2 as FRNRAP. CDR3 sequence: CASAVWDTEAFF. The CDR3 bases are TGTGCTAGTGCCGTCTGGGACACTGAAGCTTTCTTT.

The J gene is TRBJ2-1, the V gene TRBV11-2; D possibly corresponds to TRBD1 (5 bases). V lost 1 base to trimming and J lost 7 bases, with 11 bases between them. The V gene's germline CDR1 is SGHAT and CDR2 FQNNGV. This CDR3 region has 14 residues. The CDR3 protein is CASSLASGINEQFF. CDR3 DNA sequence: TGTGCCAGCAGCTTAGCCTCAGGGATTAATGAGCAGTTCTTC.

V is TRBV20-1 and J is TRBJ1-6; D ambiguous. CDR3 size: 14 residues. V was pared by 3 bases and J by 5 bases, with 11 bases between. Germline V gives CDR1 DFQATT, CDR2 SNEGSKA (reference sequence). CDR3 sequence (DNA): TGCAGTGCTAGTCGGCGATCCAATAATTCACCCCTCCACTTT. It translates to CSASRRSNNSPLHF.

The CDR3 sequence is CASSAQGRNTEAFF. Here the CDR3 DNA reads TGTGCCAGCAGTGCCCAGGGGCGAAACACTGAAGCTTTCTTT. This chain connects TRBV2 to TRBJ1-1; maybe TRBD1 (6 bases). The ends were cut back, 4 bases at V and 2 bases at J, with 11 bases in the middle. This CDR3 has 14 amino acids. Per germline, CDR1 SNHLY and CDR2 FYNNEI.

V is TRBV30 and J is TRBJ2-5, with TRBD2 matching over 8 bases. J was trimmed by 5 bases and V by 2 bases; bases with no gene match: 4. CDR1 is GTSNPN and CDR2 is SVGIG in the germline V gene (reference sequence). The CDR3 totals 13 residues. The CDR3 loop is CAWSRASGETQYF. CDR3 coding DNA: TGTGCCTGGAGTAGGGCTAGCGGGGAGACCCAGTACTTC.

This chain joins TRBV5-4 and TRBJ1-4, with 8 bases lining up with TRBD1. Looked up from germline, CDR1 is SGHNT and CDR2 is YYREEE (reference sequence). This CDR3 has 15 amino acids. Unmatched junction bases numbered 5, after V lost 4 bases and J lost 3 bases. DNA of the CDR3: TGTGCCAGCAGCAGGACAGGGTGGGCTAATGAAAAACTGTTTTTT. This codes for CASSRTGWANEKLFF. Filled out from reference TRBV5-4 and TRBJ1-4, the complete variable domain reads ETGVTQSPTHLIKTRGQQVTLRCSSQSGHNTVSWYQQALGQGPQFIFQYYREEENGRGNFPPRFSGLQFPNYSSELNVNALELDDSALYLCASSRTGWANEKLFFGSGTQLSVL.

The V and J genes are TRBV5-4 and TRBJ2-7; D unclear. The CDR3 covers 14 residues. Germline V gives CDR1 SGHNT, CDR2 YYREEE (reference sequence). Trimming shortened V by 0 bases and J by 2 bases, and 9 bases separated the two germline ends. The CDR3 region is CASSLDLLTYEQYF. The CDR3 region has the DNA TGTGCCAGCAGCTTGGATCTACTTACCTACGAGCAGTACTTC.

In this sample, this clone turned up once. V and J are TRBV12-3 or TRBV12-4 and TRBJ1-5; D unclear. The germline V and J ends were trimmed by 7 bases and 1 base, with 8 bases remaining between them. The CDR3 covers 13 residues. In nucleotides, the CDR3 is TGTGCCAGCACCAAAAGGAGCAATCAGCCCCAGCATTTT. Translation gives CASTKRSNQPQHF.

This chain connects TRBV15 to TRBJ2-7, with a tentative D call TRBD1 (6 bases). The germline CDR1 and CDR2 sequences are LNHNV and YYDKDF (reference sequence). The V end lost 3 bases, the J end lost 3 bases, and 12 bases lay between the germline ends. The CDR3 has 14 amino acids. The CDR3 coding sequence is TGTGCCACCAGCAGGAGGACAGAAGTCTACGAGCAGTACTTC. Protein: CATSRRTEVYEQYF.